A single sample gave rise to the 7 T cell receptor beta chains below, sequenced in a study of vaccination effects on CD4 cells after COVID-19. The protocol was immunoSEQ multiplex PCR, while the TCRdb copy is restricted to in-frame clones and leaves out a portion. Of roughly 63,000 clones listed, 75% to 85% are singletons. Antigen-specific CD4+ T cells were expanded with viral peptide pools in the ViraFEST assay before sequencing. Following an approximately ten-day culture, CD4+ T cells were purified. Participants each got two BNT162b2 or mRNA-1273 vaccine doses. These TCRs are of unknown antigen specificity. This specimen was CD4+ T cells from PBMCs cultured with HCoV-OC43 spike peptides, taken after COVID-19 vaccination. Stated subset: HCoV-OC43 spike overlapping peptide pool stimulation. These receptors all come from a human donor who received a COVID-19 vaccine.

The chain is built from TRBV6-6 and TRBJ2-3, with D possibly matching TRBD2 (7 bases). With 7 bases removed from V and 3 bases from J, the gap between germline ends came to 14 bases. The CDR3 totals 14 residues. CDR1 and CDR2 (germline): MNHNY, SVGAGI (reference sequence). CDR3 DNA sequence: TGTGCCAGCAATAGGGGGGGGGCTACAGATACGCAGTATTTT. It encodes CASNRGGATDTQYF.

This sequence joins TRBV19 and TRBJ1-2; D is possibly TRBD1 (6 bases). Trimming stripped 4 bases from V and 1 base from J, with 7 bases between. From germline, CDR1 is LNHDA and CDR2 SQIVND (reference sequence). The length of the CDR3 is 13 residues. As DNA, the CDR3 is TGTGCCAGTAGTAAGGACAGTAACTATGGCTACACCTTC. Its protein product is CASSKDSNYGYTF. Filled out from reference TRBV19 and TRBJ1-2, the complete variable domain reads DGGITQSPKYLFRKEGQNVTLSCEQNLNHDAMYWYRQDPGQGLRLIYYSQIVNDFQKGDIAEGYSVSREKKESFPLTVTSAQKNPTAFYLCASSKDSNYGYTFGSGTRLTVV.

This chain connects TRBV6-5 to TRBJ1-1; possible D gene TRBD1, 5 bases. The germline CDR1 and CDR2 sequences are MNHEY and SVGAGI. Trimming cost V 6 bases and J 0 bases, with 11 bases left between them. The CDR3 consists of 14 residues. As DNA, the CDR3 is TGTGCCAGCAGCCTAGGGGACTTGAACACTGAAGCTTTCTTT. It codes for CASSLGDLNTEAFF.

The CDR3 protein is CASSIDRRDRGNGYTF. The CDR3 region has the DNA TGTGCCAGTAGTATAGATCGGAGGGACAGAGGGAATGGCTACACCTTC. The chain has TRBV19 and TRBJ1-2; 7 nucleotides line up with TRBD1. The CDR3 has 16 residues. Germline V gene data show CDR1 as LNHDA and CDR2 as SQIVND (reference sequence). V shed 0 bases, J shed 6 bases, and the junction held 10 bases outside the gene matches.

This chain connects TRBV6-6 to TRBJ1-1; 9 positions agree with TRBD1. V was clipped by 2 bases and J by 5 bases; unmatched bases: 0. Germline V gene lookup returns CDR1 MNHNY and CDR2 SVGAGI (reference sequence). The CDR3 is made up of 13 amino acids. CDR3 amino acids: CASSYDRGTEAFF. The CDR3 DNA sequence: TGTGCCAGCAGTTACGACAGGGGGACTGAAGCTTTCTTT.

This chain connects TRBV6-5 to TRBJ1-1; weak D call: TRBD1 (6 bases). Germline V gives CDR1 MNHEY, CDR2 SVGAGI. Trimming removed 5 bases from V and 4 bases from J, with 11 bases in between. CDR3 length equals 13 residues. Written as DNA, the CDR3 is TGTGCCAGCAGTCTACAGGGAGTCACTGAAGCTTTCTTT. Protein: CASSLQGVTEAFF.

This clone was seen only a few times. Here the CDR3 reads CASRNSGNYGYTF. In nucleotides, the CDR3 is TGTGCCAGCAGGAATTCAGGGAACTATGGCTACACCTTC. V gene TRBV6-5 combines with J gene TRBJ1-2; the D gene is possibly TRBD1 (5 bases). CDR3 length: 13 amino acids. Germline loops: CDR1 MNHEY, CDR2 SVGAGI. Trimming shortened V by 6 bases and J by 2 bases, and 10 bases separated the two germline ends.